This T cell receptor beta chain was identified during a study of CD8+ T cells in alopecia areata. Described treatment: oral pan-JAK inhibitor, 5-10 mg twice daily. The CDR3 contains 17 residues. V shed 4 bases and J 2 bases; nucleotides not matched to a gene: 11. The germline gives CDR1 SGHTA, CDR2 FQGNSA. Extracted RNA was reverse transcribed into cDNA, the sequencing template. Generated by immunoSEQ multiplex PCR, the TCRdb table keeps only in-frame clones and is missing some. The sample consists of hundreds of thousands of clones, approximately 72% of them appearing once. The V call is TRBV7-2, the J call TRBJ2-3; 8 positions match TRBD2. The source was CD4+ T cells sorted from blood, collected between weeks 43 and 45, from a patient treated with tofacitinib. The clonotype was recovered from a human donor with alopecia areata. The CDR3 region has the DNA TGTGCCAGCAGCTCGCCGCGGCGGGGGGACCTCACAGATACGCAGTATTTT. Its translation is CASSSPRRGDLTDTQYF.